The clone carrying this TCR beta chain was detected only once. These data come from a study of blood T cell repertoires in COVID-19. Overall study context: Spain, Italy and the United States supplied samples that represented acute and convalescent COVID-19.

Germline-derived CDR1 and CDR2 are MDHEN and SYDVKM. The CDR3 covers 11 residues. With 1 base removed from V and 10 bases from J, the gap between germline ends came to 5 bases. Produced via immunoSEQ multiplex PCR; TCRdb's table is partial and in-frame only. The table shows about 250,000 clones, with under 85% occurring only once. This TCR came from a woman between 35 and 50 years old with active or convalescent COVID-19. The J gene is TRBJ2-1, the V gene TRBV28, with D unresolved. The sample was peripheral blood. The CDR3 nucleotides are TGTGCCAGCAGTTTATTTAGAGAGCAGTTCTTC. Encoded protein: CASSLFREQFF.